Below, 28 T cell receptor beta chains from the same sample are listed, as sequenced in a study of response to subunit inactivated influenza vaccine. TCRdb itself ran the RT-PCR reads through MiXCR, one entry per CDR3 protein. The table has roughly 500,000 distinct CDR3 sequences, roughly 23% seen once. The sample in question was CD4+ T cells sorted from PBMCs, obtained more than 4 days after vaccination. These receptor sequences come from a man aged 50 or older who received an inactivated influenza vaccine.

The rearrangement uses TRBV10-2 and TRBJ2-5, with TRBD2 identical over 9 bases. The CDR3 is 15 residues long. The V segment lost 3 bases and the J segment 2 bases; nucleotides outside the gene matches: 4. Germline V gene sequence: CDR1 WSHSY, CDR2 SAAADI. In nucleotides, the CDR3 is TGCGCCAGCAGTGATTGGCTAGCGGGGCAAGAGACCCAGTACTTC. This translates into CASSDWLAGQETQYF.

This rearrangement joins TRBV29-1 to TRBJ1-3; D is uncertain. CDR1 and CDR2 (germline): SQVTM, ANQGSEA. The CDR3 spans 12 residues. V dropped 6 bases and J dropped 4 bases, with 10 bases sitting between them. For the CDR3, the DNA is TGCAGCGTCACTCGCGACGGAAACACCATATATTTT. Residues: CSVTRDGNTIYF.

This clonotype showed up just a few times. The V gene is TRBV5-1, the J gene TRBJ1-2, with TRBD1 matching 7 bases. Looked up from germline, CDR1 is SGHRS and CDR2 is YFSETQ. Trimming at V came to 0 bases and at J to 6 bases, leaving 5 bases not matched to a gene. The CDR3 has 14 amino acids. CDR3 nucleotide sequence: TGCGCCAGCAGCTTGGGAGACAGGGTAGATGGCTACACCTTC. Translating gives CASSLGDRVDGYTF.

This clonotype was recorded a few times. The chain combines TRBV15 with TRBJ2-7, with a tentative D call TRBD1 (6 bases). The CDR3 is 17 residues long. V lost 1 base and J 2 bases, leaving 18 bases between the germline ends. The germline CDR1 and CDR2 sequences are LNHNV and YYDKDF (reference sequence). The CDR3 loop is CATSRGSRQGSPYEQYF. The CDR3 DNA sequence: TGTGCCACCAGCAGAGGTTCCAGGCAGGGGAGTCCCTACGAGCAGTACTTC.

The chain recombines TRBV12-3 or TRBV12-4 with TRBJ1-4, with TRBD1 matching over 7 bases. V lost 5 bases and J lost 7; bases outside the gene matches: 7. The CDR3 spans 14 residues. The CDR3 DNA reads TGTGCCAGCAGTCTCGGGACAGAGGGTGAAAAACTGTTTTTT. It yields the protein CASSLGTEGEKLFF.

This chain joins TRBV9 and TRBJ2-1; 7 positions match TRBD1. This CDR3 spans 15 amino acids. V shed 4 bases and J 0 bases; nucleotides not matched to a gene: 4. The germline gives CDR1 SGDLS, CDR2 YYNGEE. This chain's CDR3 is CASSIQGDSYNEQFF. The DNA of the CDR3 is TGTGCCAGCAGCATTCAGGGGGACTCCTACAATGAGCAGTTCTTC.

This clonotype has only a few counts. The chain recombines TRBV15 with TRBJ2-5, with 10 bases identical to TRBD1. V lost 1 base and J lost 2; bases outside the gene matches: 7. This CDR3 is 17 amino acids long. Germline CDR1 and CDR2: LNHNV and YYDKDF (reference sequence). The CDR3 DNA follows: TGTGCCACCAGCAGAGGCGCGGACAGGGGGGCTCAAGAGACCCAGTACTTC. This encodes CATSRGADRGAQETQYF.

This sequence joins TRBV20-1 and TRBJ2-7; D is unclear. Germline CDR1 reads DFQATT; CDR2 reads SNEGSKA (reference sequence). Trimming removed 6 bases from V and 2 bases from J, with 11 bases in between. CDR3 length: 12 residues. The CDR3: CSAPDTTYEQYF. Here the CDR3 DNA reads TGCAGTGCCCCAGACACAACCTACGAGCAGTACTTC.

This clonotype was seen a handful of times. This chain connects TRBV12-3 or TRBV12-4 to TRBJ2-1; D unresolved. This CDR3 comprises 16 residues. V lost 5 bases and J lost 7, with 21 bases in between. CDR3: CASSVIGPNFQNEQFF. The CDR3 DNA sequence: TGTGCCAGCAGTGTCATCGGGCCCAATTTTCAGAATGAGCAGTTCTTC.

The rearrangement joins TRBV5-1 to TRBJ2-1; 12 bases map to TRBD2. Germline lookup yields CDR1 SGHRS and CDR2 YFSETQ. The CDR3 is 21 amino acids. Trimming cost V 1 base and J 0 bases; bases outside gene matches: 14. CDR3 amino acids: CASSLLALAGGVSFSYNEQFF. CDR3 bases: TGCGCCAGCAGCTTGTTGGCACTAGCGGGGGGCGTCTCCTTCTCCTACAATGAGCAGTTCTTC.

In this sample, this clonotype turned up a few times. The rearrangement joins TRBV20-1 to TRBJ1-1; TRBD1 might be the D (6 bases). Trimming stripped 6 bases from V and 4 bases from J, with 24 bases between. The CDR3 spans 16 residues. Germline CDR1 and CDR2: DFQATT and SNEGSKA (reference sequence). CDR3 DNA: TGCAGTGCCAAGTTCACCGGGGGAACAGGGAGCACTGAAGCTTTCTTT. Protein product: CSAKFTGGTGSTEAFF.

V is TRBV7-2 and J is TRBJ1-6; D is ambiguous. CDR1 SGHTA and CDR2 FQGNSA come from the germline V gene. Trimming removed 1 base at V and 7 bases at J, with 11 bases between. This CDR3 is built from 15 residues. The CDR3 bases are TGTGCCAGCAGCTTAGGGTCAAGCGGGAATTCACCCCTCCACTTT. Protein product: CASSLGSSGNSPLHF.

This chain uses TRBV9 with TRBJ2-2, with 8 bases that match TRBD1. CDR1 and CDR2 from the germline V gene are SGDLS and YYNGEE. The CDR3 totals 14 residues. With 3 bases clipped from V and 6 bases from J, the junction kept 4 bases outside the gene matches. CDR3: CASSARGLAGELFF. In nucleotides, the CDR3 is TGTGCCAGCAGCGCCAGGGGGCTCGCCGGGGAGCTGTTTTTT.

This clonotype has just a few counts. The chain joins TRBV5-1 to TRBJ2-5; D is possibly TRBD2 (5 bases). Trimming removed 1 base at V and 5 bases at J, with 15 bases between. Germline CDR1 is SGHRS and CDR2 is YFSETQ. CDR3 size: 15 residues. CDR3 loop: CASSLLWEMWETQYF. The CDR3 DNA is TGCGCCAGCAGCTTGCTCTGGGAGATGTGGGAGACCCAGTACTTC. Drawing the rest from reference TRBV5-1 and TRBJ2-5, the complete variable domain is KAGVTQTPRYLIKTRGQQVTLSCSPISGHRSVSWYQQTPGQGLQFLFEYFSETQRNKGNFPGRFSGRQFSNSRSEMNVSTLELGDSALYLCASSLLWEMWETQYFGPGTRLLVL.

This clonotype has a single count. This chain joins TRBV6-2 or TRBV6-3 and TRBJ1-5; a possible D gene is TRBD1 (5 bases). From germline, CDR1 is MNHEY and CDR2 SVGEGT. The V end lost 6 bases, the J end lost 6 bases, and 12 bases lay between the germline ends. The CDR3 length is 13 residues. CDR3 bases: TGTGCCAGCAGGTTGGGGCGGGCTCAGCCCCAGCATTTT. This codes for CASRLGRAQPQHF.

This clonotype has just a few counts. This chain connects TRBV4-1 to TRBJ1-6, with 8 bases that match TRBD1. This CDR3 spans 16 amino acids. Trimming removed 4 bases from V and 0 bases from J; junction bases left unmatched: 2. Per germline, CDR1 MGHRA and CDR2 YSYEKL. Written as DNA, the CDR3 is TGCGCCAGCAGCCTTGGACAGGGCTCCTATAATTCACCCCTCCACTTT. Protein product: CASSLGQGSYNSPLHF.

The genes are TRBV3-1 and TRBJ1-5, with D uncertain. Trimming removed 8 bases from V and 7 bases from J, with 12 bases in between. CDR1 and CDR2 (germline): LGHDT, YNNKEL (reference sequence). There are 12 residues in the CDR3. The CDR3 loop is CASGEPGQPQHF. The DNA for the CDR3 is TGTGCCAGCGGGGAGCCGGGGCAGCCCCAGCATTTT.

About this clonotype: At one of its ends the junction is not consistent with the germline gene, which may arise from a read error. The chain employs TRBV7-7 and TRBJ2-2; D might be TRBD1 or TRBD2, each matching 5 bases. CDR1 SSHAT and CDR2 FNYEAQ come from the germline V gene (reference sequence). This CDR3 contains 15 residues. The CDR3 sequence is CASSRGGVNTGELFF. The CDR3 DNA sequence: TGTGCTAGCAGTCGGGGCGGAGTGAACACCGGGGAGCTGTTTTTT. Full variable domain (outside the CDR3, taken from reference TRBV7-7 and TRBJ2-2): GAGVSQSPRYKVTKRGQDVTLRCDPISSHATLYWYQQALGQGPEFLTYFNYEAQPDKSGLPSDRFSAERPEGSISTLTIQRTEQRDSAMYRCASSRGGVNTGELFFGEGSRLTVL.

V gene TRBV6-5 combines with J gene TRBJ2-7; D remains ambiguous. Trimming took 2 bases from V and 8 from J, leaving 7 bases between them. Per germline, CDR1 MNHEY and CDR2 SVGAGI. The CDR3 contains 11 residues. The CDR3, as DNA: TGTGCCAGCAGTTACGAAGGACAGCAGTACTTC. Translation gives CASSYEGQQYF.

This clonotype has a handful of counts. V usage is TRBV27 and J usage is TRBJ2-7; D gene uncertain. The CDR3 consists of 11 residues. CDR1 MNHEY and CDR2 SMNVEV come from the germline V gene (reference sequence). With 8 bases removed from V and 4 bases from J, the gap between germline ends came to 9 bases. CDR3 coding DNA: TGTGCCAGCCGCTCCTCGTACGAGCAGTACTTC. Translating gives CASRSSYEQYF.

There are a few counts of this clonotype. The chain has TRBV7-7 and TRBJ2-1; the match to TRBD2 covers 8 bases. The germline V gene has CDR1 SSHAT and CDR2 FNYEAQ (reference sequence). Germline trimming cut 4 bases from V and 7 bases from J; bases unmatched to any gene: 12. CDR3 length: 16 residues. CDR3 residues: CASSSKPGTSGNEQFF. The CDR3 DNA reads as TGTGCCAGCAGCTCCAAACCCGGGACTAGTGGGAATGAGCAGTTCTTC.

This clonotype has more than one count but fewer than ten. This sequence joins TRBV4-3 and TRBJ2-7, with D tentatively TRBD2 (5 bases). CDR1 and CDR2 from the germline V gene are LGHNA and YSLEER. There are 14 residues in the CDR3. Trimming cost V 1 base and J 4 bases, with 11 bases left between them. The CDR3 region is CASSQGGSRYEQYF. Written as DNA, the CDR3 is TGCGCCAGCAGCCAAGGTGGGAGTAGGTACGAGCAGTACTTC.

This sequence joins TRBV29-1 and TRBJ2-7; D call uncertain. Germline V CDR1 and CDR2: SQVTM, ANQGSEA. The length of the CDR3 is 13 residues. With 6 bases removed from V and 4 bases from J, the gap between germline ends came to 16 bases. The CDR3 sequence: CSVAPLTVYEQYF. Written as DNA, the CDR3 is TGCAGCGTCGCCCCCCTAACAGTTTACGAGCAGTACTTC.

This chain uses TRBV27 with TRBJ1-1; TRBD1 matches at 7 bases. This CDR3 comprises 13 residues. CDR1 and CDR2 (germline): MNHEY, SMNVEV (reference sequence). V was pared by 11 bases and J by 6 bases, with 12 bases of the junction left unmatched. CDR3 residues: CAGRTGVMAEAFF. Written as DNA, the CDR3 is TGTGCCGGACGAACAGGGGTTATGGCTGAAGCTTTCTTT.

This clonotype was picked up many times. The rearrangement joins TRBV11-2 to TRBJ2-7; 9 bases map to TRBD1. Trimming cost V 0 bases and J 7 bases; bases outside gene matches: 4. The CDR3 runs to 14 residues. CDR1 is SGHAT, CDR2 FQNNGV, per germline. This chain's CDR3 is CASSLEGTGREQYF. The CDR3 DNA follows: TGTGCCAGCAGCTTAGAAGGGACAGGGAGGGAGCAGTACTTC. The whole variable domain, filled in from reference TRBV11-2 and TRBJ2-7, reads EAGVAQSPRYKIIEKRQSVAFWCNPISGHATLYWYQQILGQGPKLLIQFQNNGVVDDSQLPKDRFSAERLKGVDSTLKIQPAKLEDSAVYLCASSLEGTGREQYFGPGTRLTVT.

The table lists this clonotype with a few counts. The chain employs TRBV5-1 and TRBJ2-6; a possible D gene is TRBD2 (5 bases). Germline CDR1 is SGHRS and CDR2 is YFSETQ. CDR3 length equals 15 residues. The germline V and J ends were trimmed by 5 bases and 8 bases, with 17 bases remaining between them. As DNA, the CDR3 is TGCGCCAGCAGTTTCCGACTGACGGGAACCAACGTCCTGACTTTC. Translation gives CASSFRLTGTNVLTF.

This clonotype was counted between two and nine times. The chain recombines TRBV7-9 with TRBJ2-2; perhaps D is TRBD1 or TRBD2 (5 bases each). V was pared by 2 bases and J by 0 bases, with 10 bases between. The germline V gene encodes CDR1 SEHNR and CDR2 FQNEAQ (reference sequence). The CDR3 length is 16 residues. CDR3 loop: CASSLSGTSNTGELFF. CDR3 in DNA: TGTGCCAGCAGCTTATCGGGGACCTCGAACACCGGGGAGCTGTTTTTT.

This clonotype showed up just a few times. The CDR3 DNA is TGCAGCGTTGGTTTACGACTAGGGGACGAGCAGTACTTC. Residues: CSVGLRLGDEQYF. The chain has TRBV29-1 and TRBJ2-7, with D perhaps TRBD2 (6 bases). This CDR3 contains 13 residues. Trimming left V 4 bases short and J 5 bases short, with 15 bases between. Looked up from germline, CDR1 is SQVTM and CDR2 is ANQGSEA.